A selection of T cell receptor beta chains follows, all from one sample in a study of cytomegalovirus exposure and HLA in healthy donors. Assay used: immunoSEQ multiplex PCR; TCRdb lists only in-frame clones, some missing. Among roughly 100,000 clones, about 88% were seen once, and the ten largest hold around 4.1%. The sequenced sample consisted of PBMCs. The receptors originated from a woman aged 18-29 years in good health and CMV-seropositive. CDR3s include the opening cysteine and the closing phenylalanine or tryptophan.

j_call cdr3_length v_call cdr3_aa
TRBJ2-5 18 TRBV7-8 CASSHLPGVVIGRETQYF
TRBJ2-3 11 TRBV20-1 CSAWSPDTQYF
TRBJ2-5 17 TRBV5-1 CASSLARLAGPPETQYF
TRBJ2-3 15 TRBV30 CAWREGGGRTDTQYF
TRBJ2-2 17 TRBV5-1 CASSLDVETENTGELFF
TRBJ1-1 13 TRBV11-3 CASSLGQNTEAFF
TRBJ1-5 21 TRBV2 CASSDIGGTGGLRSWNQPQHF
TRBJ2-5 13 TRBV11-1 CASSLGEGETQYF
TRBJ1-5 13 TRBV5-6 CASSNQRNQPQHF
TRBJ2-2 13 TRBV9 CASSVGSTGELFF
TRBJ2-1 18 TRBV5-6 CASITSLGGLAGGNEQFF
TRBJ2-7 14 TRBV19 CASRKTSRTPEQYF
TRBJ1-4 15 TRBV10-1 CASSDETGPFEKLFF
TRBJ1-5 15 TRBV5-1 CASSWQGADNQPQHF
TRBJ2-7 13 TRBV7-9 CASSWDRADEQYF
TRBJ2-1 16 TRBV10-3 CAIRGAGQSSYNEQFF
TRBJ1-3 16 TRBV5-1 CASSLAGGRGPGTIYF
TRBJ1-5 15 TRBV7-2 CASSLISGGVQPQHF
TRBJ2-5 14 TRBV5-1 CASSLKQGRETQYF
TRBJ2-7 15 TRBV11-2 CASSFRLDSSYEQYF
TRBJ1-5 14 TRBV4-1 CASREPGTNQPQHF
TRBJ2-3 13 TRBV5-1 CASQRGNTDTQYF
TRBJ2-7 14 TRBV30 CAWRYRTKGNEQYF
TRBJ2-1 15 TRBV5-1 CASSSGQGGYNEQFF
TRBJ2-5 17 TRBV5-1 CASSWDRVGLDQETQYF
TRBJ2-4 18 TRBV11-1 CASSLARGGIGAKNIQYF
TRBJ1-2 14 TRBV28 CASSLGGTGYGYTF
TRBJ2-7 14 TRBV2 CASSPPTGRFEQYF
TRBJ2-7 20 TRBV11-3 CASSGGTGVPWVTDDYEQYF
TRBJ1-4 15 TRBV15 CATSLGDSQNEKLFF
TRBJ2-7 14 TRBV7-8 CASSTSGTVYEQYF
TRBJ2-7 13 TRBV2 CASKSGGAYEQYF
TRBJ2-7 19 TRBV2 CASRRLAGGPVSRGYEQYF
TRBJ1-5 17 TRBV25-1 CASSESRPGVSNQPQHF
TRBJ1-5 14 TRBV9 CASSQDGNNQPQHF
TRBJ2-4 13 TRBV27 CASRGQVKNIQYF
TRBJ2-3 11 TRBV12-5 CASGSRDTQYF
TRBJ2-2 12 TRBV6-5 CASRLSTGELFF
TRBJ1-5 15 TRBV6-1 CASIRDRDSNQPQHF
TRBJ2-7 14 TRBV5-6 CASSLASGSKEQYF
TRBJ2-7 14 TRBV2 CASSDDRGTYEQYF
TRBJ2-5 14 TRBV7-9 CASSLVVSQETQYF